Listed below are T cell receptor beta chains from one sample, sequenced in a study of blood T cell repertoires in COVID-19. The protocol was immunoSEQ multiplex PCR, while the TCRdb copy is restricted to in-frame clones and leaves out a portion. The sample yields a few hundred thousand clones, around 92% seen once. Specimen: PBMCs or T cells enriched from blood (not recorded which). The receptors originated from a young woman who had recovered from COVID-19. Each CDR3 is given with its conserved first and last residue. A D gene is named only where the DNA matches it firmly.

j_call v_call d_call cdr3_aa
TRBJ2-1 TRBV4-1 NA CASSQGSVGSYNEQFF
TRBJ2-1 TRBV11-2 NA CASSFVWHKPFF
TRBJ2-4 TRBV29-1 NA CSVRPGAYGKNIQYF
TRBJ1-1 TRBV19 TRBD1 CASSLRGRDTEAFF
TRBJ2-2 TRBV9 NA CASSGPTGSQNTGELFF
TRBJ2-3 TRBV7-2 TRBD2 CASSLAAGLAGTDTQYF
TRBJ2-7 TRBV27 TRBD2 CASSSPASGTYEQYF
TRBJ2-5 TRBV11-2 NA CASSVGLEETQYF
TRBJ1-1 TRBV3-1/TRBV3-2 TRBD1 CASSLEQGFGTEAFF
TRBJ2-2 TRBV2 TRBD1 CASIRGSGELFF
TRBJ2-7 TRBV5-6 NA CASSLTIQEYYEQYF
TRBJ2-2 TRBV29-1 TRBD2 CSVLGRAGGNTGELFF
TRBJ1-2 TRBV19 TRBD1 CASSPRTGDGYTF
TRBJ2-7 TRBV7-9 TRBD1 CASSLGQLYEQYF
TRBJ1-1 TRBV7-3 TRBD1 CASSPGQGAFGTEAFF
TRBJ1-2 TRBV18 TRBD1 CASSPPGTANYGYTF
TRBJ2-3 TRBV29-1 TRBD2 CSVERLAESTDTQYF
TRBJ1-6 TRBV3-1/TRBV3-2 TRBD1 CASSQPTGTGWEPLHF
TRBJ1-2 TRBV5-6 NA CASSWAVGGRNYGYTF
TRBJ1-2 TRBV18 TRBD1 CASSPDRVAGGYTF
TRBJ2-7 TRBV6-5 TRBD2 CASSSLAGGSYEQYF
TRBJ2-7 TRBV7-3 TRBD1 CASSLWGTGVFDEQYF
TRBJ2-7 TRBV7-9 TRBD1 CASSRQGPIYEQYF
TRBJ1-4 TRBV5-4 NA CASSSRAGVGEKLFF
TRBJ2-5 TRBV7-9 NA CASSFVPRDQETQYF
TRBJ1-2 TRBV6-5 NA CASSLLGQNYGYTF
TRBJ1-6 TRBV19 NA CASRERSYNSPLHF
TRBJ1-5 TRBV24-1 TRBD1 CATSSGGQPQHF
TRBJ2-2 TRBV10-3 NA CASGFGGELFF
TRBJ2-1 TRBV10-3 TRBD2 CAISERGSSYNEQFF
TRBJ1-1 TRBV10-3 TRBD1 CAISEGGQGANTEAFF
TRBJ2-1 TRBV14 TRBD2 CASSLGLAGENEQFF
TRBJ2-2 TRBV5-4 TRBD2 CASSLQRDISGELFF
TRBJ1-2 TRBV5-1 TRBD1 CASSRTGPTYGYTF
TRBJ1-2 TRBV25-1 NA CASSDSNENRYGYTF
TRBJ2-7 TRBV5-1 NA CASSFGSSYEQYF
TRBJ2-2 TRBV6-6 TRBD2 CASSPFRGLAGGPGTGELFF
TRBJ2-7 TRBV11-2 NA CASGDTSSYEQYF
TRBJ1-2 TRBV3-1/TRBV3-2 TRBD1 CASSFRGTGAYGYTF
TRBJ2-3 TRBV15 TRBD2 CATSRVGLVGTQYF
TRBJ2-1 TRBV9 TRBD2 CASSTLGASGSSGNNEQFF
TRBJ1-2 TRBV29-1 TRBD1 CSGGDSYGYTF
TRBJ1-1 TRBV2 TRBD1 CASRRRDRTLRPLGLNTEAFF
TRBJ1-2 TRBV29-1 NA CSVEPQAWLAEGYTF
TRBJ1-2 TRBV28 NA CASSSPDRVSNGYTF